Listed below are T cell receptor beta chains from one sample, sequenced in a study of blood T cells in healthy people across ages. One entry per CDR3 protein, called by TCRdb with MiXCR from the 5' RACE reads. The sample yields around 1,700,000 distinct CDR3 sequences, 28% seen once. The sequenced sample was blood. Receptors were obtained from a woman aged 30 to 39 in good health. Each CDR3 is given with its conserved first and last residue. Each record gives: D gene, clone size, J gene, V gene, CDR3 length, CDR3 protein, CDR3 DNA. A D gene is named only where the DNA matches it firmly. Expanded clones are given a class, and other clones once, few, many or no size at all.

d_gene: -
abundance: -
j_gene: TRBJ2-3
v_gene: TRBV10-3
len: 14
CDR3aa: CAIRGTSSTDTQYF
CDR3nt: TGTGCCATCAGGGGGACGTCTAGCACAGATACGCAGTATTTT

d_gene: -
abundance: -
j_gene: TRBJ1-1
v_gene: TRBV6-1
len: 15
CDR3aa: CASSEYFKGNTEAFF
CDR3nt: TGTGCCAGCAGTGAATATTTTAAGGGGAACACTGAAGCTTTCTTT

d_gene: -
abundance: -
j_gene: TRBJ2-5
v_gene: TRBV27
len: 15
CDR3aa: CASSLSVLVTETQYF
CDR3nt: TGTGCCAGCAGTTTATCCGTACTAGTGACGGAGACCCAGTACTTC

d_gene: TRBD1
abundance: few
j_gene: TRBJ2-1
v_gene: TRBV10-3
len: 14
CDR3aa: CAISDRTGGDEQFF
CDR3nt: TGTGCCATCAGTGACAGGACAGGGGGCGATGAGCAGTTCTTC

d_gene: -
abundance: -
j_gene: TRBJ2-6
v_gene: TRBV5-1
len: 17
CDR3aa: CASSLGHSASGANVLTF
CDR3nt: TGCGCCAGCAGCTTGGGACATTCTGCCTCTGGGGCCAACGTCCTGACTTTC

d_gene: -
abundance: few
j_gene: TRBJ2-1
v_gene: TRBV24-1
len: 13
CDR3aa: CAASDLASNEQFF
CDR3nt: TGTGCCGCCAGTGATTTGGCCAGTAATGAGCAGTTCTTC

d_gene: TRBD1
abundance: -
j_gene: TRBJ2-2
v_gene: TRBV7-9
len: 15
CDR3aa: CASSFNTDRAAELFF
CDR3nt: TGTGCCAGCAGCTTCAATACAGACAGGGCGGCGGAGCTGTTTTTT

d_gene: -
abundance: many
j_gene: TRBJ2-3
v_gene: TRBV11-2
len: 13
CDR3aa: CASSLASSDTQYF
CDR3nt: TGTGCCAGCAGCTTAGCCTCGTCTGATACGCAGTATTTT

d_gene: -
abundance: -
j_gene: TRBJ1-5
v_gene: TRBV2
len: 15
CDR3aa: CASSRAGESNQPQHF
CDR3nt: TGTGCCAGCTCCCGGGCCGGAGAAAGCAATCAGCCCCAGCATTTT

d_gene: -
abundance: -
j_gene: TRBJ2-1
v_gene: TRBV5-1
len: 15
CDR3aa: CASSSSGQPYNEQFF
CDR3nt: -

d_gene: TRBD1
abundance: -
j_gene: TRBJ1-2
v_gene: TRBV20-1
len: 14
CDR3aa: CSATTGAENYGYTF
CDR3nt: TGCAGTGCTACAACAGGGGCTGAGAACTATGGCTACACCTTC

d_gene: TRBD2
abundance: -
j_gene: TRBJ2-1
v_gene: TRBV3-1
len: 17
CDR3aa: CASSHNLAGSSYNEQFF
CDR3nt: TGTGCCAGCAGCCATAACCTAGCGGGAAGTTCCTACAATGAGCAGTTCTTC

d_gene: -
abundance: -
j_gene: TRBJ1-2
v_gene: TRBV10-2
len: 13
CDR3aa: CASTGGSYDGYTF
CDR3nt: TGCGCCAGCACTGGGGGCTCTTACGATGGCTACACCTTC

d_gene: -
abundance: -
j_gene: TRBJ2-1
v_gene: TRBV6-1
len: 16
CDR3aa: CASTAVGGVTYNEQFF
CDR3nt: TGTGCCAGCACAGCGGTAGGGGGTGTAACCTACAATGAGCAGTTCTTC

d_gene: TRBD2
abundance: -
j_gene: TRBJ2-6
v_gene: TRBV6-1
len: 18
CDR3aa: CASSRAGTVSSGANVLTF
CDR3nt: TGTGCCAGCAGCCGAGCGGGGACGGTTAGCTCTGGGGCCAACGTCCTGACTTTC

d_gene: -
abundance: few
j_gene: TRBJ1-4
v_gene: TRBV4-3
len: 18
CDR3aa: CASSQDLGTALIQEKLFF
CDR3nt: TGCGCCAGCAGCCAAGATCTTGGTACGGCCTTAATACAGGAAAAACTGTTTTTT

d_gene: TRBD1
abundance: -
j_gene: TRBJ1-5
v_gene: TRBV6-6
len: 15
CDR3aa: CASRTTGGGNQPQHF
CDR3nt: TGTGCCAGCAGAACTACAGGGGGTGGCAATCAGCCCCAGCATTTT

d_gene: TRBD1
abundance: -
j_gene: TRBJ1-2
v_gene: TRBV28
len: 14
CDR3aa: CASSLIQGGGGYTF
CDR3nt: TGTGCCAGCAGTTTAATCCAGGGGGGAGGCGGCTACACCTTC

d_gene: -
abundance: many
j_gene: TRBJ2-7
v_gene: TRBV3-1
len: 12
CDR3aa: CASSQRSGEQYF
CDR3nt: TGTGCCAGCAGCCAAAGATCAGGAGAGCAGTACTTC

d_gene: TRBD2
abundance: many
j_gene: TRBJ2-7
v_gene: TRBV14
len: 12
CDR3aa: CASSQETSLQYF
CDR3nt: TGTGCCAGCAGCCAAGAGACTAGCCTGCAGTACTTC

d_gene: -
abundance: -
j_gene: TRBJ2-1
v_gene: TRBV29-1
len: 14
CDR3aa: CSRMGTGPSREQFF
CDR3nt: TGCAGTAGGATGGGGACGGGTCCCTCAAGGGAGCAGTTCTTC

d_gene: -
abundance: few
j_gene: TRBJ2-7
v_gene: TRBV20-1
len: 15
CDR3aa: CSARVDIGSMYEQYF
CDR3nt: TGCAGTGCTAGAGTGGATATCGGGAGTATGTACGAGCAGTACTTC

d_gene: -
abundance: -
j_gene: TRBJ2-7
v_gene: TRBV20-1
len: 16
CDR3aa: CSATLNPGLSPPEQYF
CDR3nt: TGCAGTGCTACTCTCAATCCGGGACTGAGCCCACCAGAGCAGTACTTC

d_gene: -
abundance: -
j_gene: TRBJ2-7
v_gene: TRBV5-6
len: 14
CDR3aa: CASSPGPNTYEQYF
CDR3nt: TGTGCCAGCAGCCCGGGCCCGAACACCTACGAGCAGTACTTC

d_gene: -
abundance: few
j_gene: TRBJ2-1
v_gene: TRBV18
len: 14
CDR3aa: CASSPDRSINEQFF
CDR3nt: TGTGCCAGCTCACCCGACCGGTCCATCAATGAGCAGTTCTTC

d_gene: -
abundance: few
j_gene: TRBJ2-7
v_gene: TRBV12-5
len: 10
CDR3aa: CASGCYEQYF
CDR3nt: TGTGCTAGTGGGTGCTACGAGCAGTACTTC

d_gene: -
abundance: few
j_gene: TRBJ1-2
v_gene: TRBV7-9
len: 15
CDR3aa: CASSLRRTTEDGYTF
CDR3nt: TGTGCCAGCAGCTTAAGGCGGACCACGGAGGATGGCTACACCTTC

d_gene: TRBD2
abundance: -
j_gene: TRBJ2-1
v_gene: TRBV6-2/TRBV6-3
len: 16
CDR3aa: CASRRTGTSGKGEQFF
CDR3nt: TGTGCCAGCAGACGTACCGGAACTAGCGGGAAAGGGGAGCAGTTCTTC

d_gene: -
abundance: -
j_gene: TRBJ2-3
v_gene: TRBV29-1
len: 14
CDR3aa: CSVVEGYKPDTQYF
CDR3nt: TGCAGCGTTGTTGAGGGCTACAAGCCAGATACGCAGTATTTT

d_gene: -
abundance: -
j_gene: TRBJ2-3
v_gene: TRBV6-2/TRBV6-3
len: 18
CDR3aa: CASSYGTGSGVSTDTQYF
CDR3nt: TGTGCCAGCAGTTATGGGACTGGCTCGGGAGTGAGTACAGATACGCAGTATTTT

d_gene: -
abundance: -
j_gene: TRBJ2-1
v_gene: TRBV2
len: 14
CDR3aa: CASSEAFLRNEQFF
CDR3nt: TGTGCCAGCAGTGAGGCCTTCCTTCGCAATGAGCAGTTCTTC

d_gene: TRBD2
abundance: -
j_gene: TRBJ2-1
v_gene: TRBV28
len: 16
CDR3aa: CASSLSSGGDQETQFF
CDR3nt: TGTGCCAGCAGTTTATCTAGCGGGGGGGACCAAGAGACCCAGTTCTTC

d_gene: -
abundance: -
j_gene: TRBJ1-1
v_gene: TRBV6-5
len: 11
CDR3aa: CASLDSNQAFF
CDR3nt: TGTGCCAGCCTTGACAGCAACCAAGCTTTCTTT

d_gene: -
abundance: many
j_gene: TRBJ2-7
v_gene: TRBV20-1
len: 17
CDR3aa: CSASRRGLQSPSYEQYF
CDR3nt: TGCAGTGCTAGCCGGCGGGGGCTGCAATCCCCGTCCTACGAGCAGTACTTC

d_gene: -
abundance: -
j_gene: TRBJ2-4
v_gene: TRBV11-2
len: 12
CDR3aa: CASSLDRGAPYF
CDR3nt: TGTGCCAGCAGCTTAGATCGGGGGGCCCCGTACTTC

d_gene: -
abundance: few
j_gene: TRBJ2-1
v_gene: TRBV5-1
len: 18
CDR3aa: CASSLSHSRDGYYNEQFF
CDR3nt: TGCGCCAGCAGCCTGTCCCACAGCCGGGACGGATACTACAATGAGCAGTTCTTC

d_gene: -
abundance: -
j_gene: TRBJ2-1
v_gene: TRBV29-1
len: 13
CDR3aa: CSVSRMDHNEQFF
CDR3nt: TGCAGCGTTTCAAGAATGGATCACAATGAGCAGTTCTTC

d_gene: -
abundance: -
j_gene: TRBJ2-1
v_gene: TRBV7-9
len: 13
CDR3aa: CASLTGGTHEQFF
CDR3nt: TGTGCCAGCCTGACCGGAGGGACCCATGAGCAGTTCTTC

d_gene: TRBD2
abundance: many
j_gene: TRBJ2-3
v_gene: TRBV7-2
len: 16
CDR3aa: CASSLAGTSGTDTQYF
CDR3nt: TGTGCCAGCAGCTTAGCCGGGACTAGCGGCACAGATACGCAGTATTTT

d_gene: -
abundance: many
j_gene: TRBJ1-6
v_gene: TRBV12-3/TRBV12-4
len: 13
CDR3aa: CASSSGTNSPLHF
CDR3nt: TGTGCCAGCAGTTCCGGGACTAATTCACCCCTCCACTTT

d_gene: TRBD2
abundance: -
j_gene: TRBJ2-5
v_gene: TRBV9
len: 15
CDR3aa: CASSPLAGPSETQYF
CDR3nt: TGTGCCAGCAGCCCCCTAGCGGGCCCCTCCGAGACCCAGTACTTC

d_gene: -
abundance: -
j_gene: TRBJ1-4
v_gene: TRBV6-6
len: 17
CDR3aa: CASSPWVARTTNEKLFF
CDR3nt: TGCGCCAGCAGCCCTTGGGTCGCACGAACAACTAATGAAAAACTGTTTTTT

d_gene: -
abundance: -
j_gene: TRBJ1-5
v_gene: TRBV20-1
len: 18
CDR3aa: CSARGYNSGQAYNQPQHF
CDR3nt: TGCAGTGCTAGAGGGTACAATTCTGGGCAGGCCTACAATCAGCCCCAGCATTTT

d_gene: TRBD2
abundance: -
j_gene: TRBJ2-3
v_gene: TRBV7-2
len: 17
CDR3aa: CASSLISSGTSTDTQYF
CDR3nt: TGTGCCAGCAGCTTAATTAGTAGCGGGACTAGCACAGATACGCAGTATTTT

d_gene: TRBD1
abundance: -
j_gene: TRBJ2-7
v_gene: TRBV6-6
len: 15
CDR3aa: CASSYRDRGAYEQYF
CDR3nt: TGTGCCAGCAGTTACAGGGACAGGGGGGCCTACGAGCAGTACTTC

d_gene: TRBD1
abundance: many
j_gene: TRBJ2-1
v_gene: TRBV25-1
len: 16
CDR3aa: CASSERLGTGGHEQFF
CDR3nt: TGTGCCAGCAGTGAACGTTTGGGGACAGGGGGCCATGAGCAGTTCTTC

d_gene: TRBD2
abundance: many
j_gene: TRBJ2-5
v_gene: TRBV29-1
len: 18
CDR3aa: CSVEDRLAGGGRQETQYF
CDR3nt: TGCAGCGTTGAAGATCGGCTAGCGGGAGGAGGGAGGCAAGAGACCCAGTACTTC

d_gene: -
abundance: many
j_gene: TRBJ2-3
v_gene: TRBV29-1
len: 15
CDR3aa: CSVAGSSPAADTQYF
CDR3nt: TGCAGCGTTGCCGGTAGCTCCCCCGCGGCAGATACGCAGTATTTT

d_gene: TRBD2
abundance: -
j_gene: TRBJ2-5
v_gene: TRBV7-9
len: 14
CDR3aa: CASSLAGIEGTQYF
CDR3nt: TGTGCCAGCAGCCTAGCGGGGATAGAAGGGACCCAGTACTTC

d_gene: -
abundance: many
j_gene: TRBJ2-5
v_gene: TRBV6-1
len: 14
CDR3aa: CASSEVASVETQYF
CDR3nt: TGTGCCAGCAGTGAAGTTGCCTCAGTTGAGACCCAGTACTTC

d_gene: -
abundance: many
j_gene: TRBJ2-1
v_gene: TRBV24-1
len: 11
CDR3aa: CATSADNEQFF
CDR3nt: TGTGCCACCAGTGCTGACAATGAGCAGTTCTTC

d_gene: -
abundance: few
j_gene: TRBJ1-2
v_gene: TRBV7-9
len: 15
CDR3aa: CASSLSASGGYGYTF
CDR3nt: TGTGCCAGCAGCTTATCGGCCTCTGGGGGCTATGGCTACACCTTC

d_gene: -
abundance: -
j_gene: TRBJ2-5
v_gene: TRBV18
len: 15
CDR3aa: CASSPGQGMGETQYF
CDR3nt: TGTGCCAGCTCACCAGGCCAGGGGATGGGAGAGACCCAGTACTTC

d_gene: -
abundance: few
j_gene: TRBJ2-1
v_gene: TRBV9
len: 15
CDR3aa: CASSVVSGPYNEQFF
CDR3nt: TGTGCCAGCAGCGTAGTTAGCGGTCCCTACAATGAGCAGTTCTTC

d_gene: TRBD2
abundance: many
j_gene: TRBJ2-1
v_gene: TRBV15
len: 13
CDR3aa: CATKRDYNNEQFF
CDR3nt: TGTGCCACCAAACGGGACTACAACAATGAGCAGTTCTTC

d_gene: -
abundance: -
j_gene: TRBJ1-2
v_gene: TRBV6-5
len: 16
CDR3aa: CASSYDWQGGKLGYTF
CDR3nt: TGTGCCAGCAGTTACGATTGGCAGGGAGGGAAGTTGGGCTACACCTTC

d_gene: -
abundance: -
j_gene: TRBJ2-1
v_gene: TRBV6-5
len: 14
CDR3aa: CASSPGTLWNEQFF
CDR3nt: TGTGCCAGCAGTCCAGGGACGCTATGGAATGAGCAGTTCTTC

d_gene: -
abundance: -
j_gene: TRBJ2-7
v_gene: TRBV20-1
len: 13
CDR3aa: CSARGPNPREQYF
CDR3nt: TGCAGTGCTAGAGGGCCGAACCCTAGGGAGCAGTACTTC

d_gene: TRBD2
abundance: many
j_gene: TRBJ2-7
v_gene: TRBV7-2
len: 16
CDR3aa: CASSSGLAGTPYEQYF
CDR3nt: TGTGCCAGCAGCTCAGGACTAGCGGGGACACCATACGAGCAGTACTTC